Included here is one T cell receptor beta chain sequence, with context. The source of the sample is a study of blood T cell repertoires in COVID-19. Study overall: The samples span acute and convalescent COVID-19 from the United States, Italy and Spain. In each case, the material was cDNA or gDNA derived from T cells, B-cell-depleted T cells, or PBMCs.

In the original workflow: Amplification with reference gene primers provided the estimates of nucleated cell counts. This table comes from immunoSEQ multiplex PCR, and its TCRdb copy is limited to in-frame clones, with some not included. V and J calls plus clone size are reproduced from that table; the DNA served to infer D and trimming. The data contain some 240,000 clones, approximately 78% of them singletons. The specimen sequenced was peripheral blood. This sequence was found in a woman aged 55 to 70 with active or convalescent COVID-19.

In DNA form, the CDR3 reads TGTGCTAGTGGGAAGGGACAGCGATTTTTGGGCTACACCTTC. As protein: CASGKGQRFLGYTF. The genes are TRBV12-5 and TRBJ1-2; TRBD1 aligns across 7 bases. CDR1 is LGHNT and CDR2 is FRNRAP in the germline V gene. J lost 8 bases, V lost 6 bases, and 12 bases had no gene match. This CDR3 spans 14 amino acids.